What follows are 17 T cell receptor beta chains derived from one specimen sequenced in a study of T cell clusters in autoimmune cytopenias. Some 40,000 genome equivalents of blood DNA were amplified for TRB. One tube held mixed TRB-A and TRB-B primer pools for touch-down PCR. TCRdb reanalyzed the multiplex PCR reads, giving one entry per CDR3 protein sequence and no DNA. The sample is made up of a few thousand distinct CDR3 sequences, and the top ten hold roughly a tenth of it. Source material: peripheral blood. These receptor sequences come from a human donor with an autoimmune cytopenia or autoimmune hepatitis (not recorded which).

This clonotype is labeled medium-sized (0.01 to 0.1%) based on frequency. The CDR3 sequence is CASRQDLGEQYF. This sequence joins TRBV12-3 or TRBV12-4 and TRBJ2-7. This CDR3 region has 12 residues.

This clonotype is identified as medium-sized from frequency. This CDR3 reads CASSSYRAGANVLTF. This chain uses TRBV11-1 with TRBJ2-6; TCRdb selects TRBD1, and the lack of DNA leaves this call unchecked. CDR1 is SGHAT and CDR2 is FQDESV in the germline V gene (reference sequence). The CDR3 loop spans 15 amino acids.

This clonotype shows up as medium-sized by frequency. The gene calls are TRBV27 and TRBJ2-7; the D gene TCRdb calls, TRBD1, cannot be checked with no DNA. CDR1 is MNHEY and CDR2 is SMNVEV in the germline V gene (reference sequence). This CDR3 comprises 14 residues. The CDR3 region is CASSFRQVVGEQYF.

This clonotype is identified as medium-sized from frequency. The chain employs TRBV19 and TRBJ2-1; TCRdb reports TRBD1, a call that lacks DNA to check it against. The CDR3 has 18 residues. The germline gives CDR1 LNHDA, CDR2 SQIVND (reference sequence). The CDR3 region is CASSPGQGPSGRIDEQFF. Together with reference TRBV19 and TRBJ2-1, the CDR3 gives the full variable domain: DGGITQSPKYLFRKEGQNVTLSCEQNLNHDAMYWYRQDPGQGLRLIYYSQIVNDFQKGDIAEGYSVSREKKESFPLTVTSAQKNPTAFYLCASSPGQGPSGRIDEQFFGPGTRLTVL.

This clonotype is labeled large based on frequency. This rearrangement joins TRBV6-5 to TRBJ2-2; TCRdb names TRBD1, which stays unverified in the absence of DNA. Germline values: CDR1 MNHEY, CDR2 SVGAGI. This CDR3 has 14 residues. The CDR3 here is CASRTGSNTGELFF.

This clonotype counts as medium-sized (0.01 to 0.1%) by frequency. J is TRBJ2-3 and V is TRBV7-6; TCRdb's assignment of TRBD1 cannot be checked, as there is no DNA. The length of the CDR3 is 14 residues. Germline-derived CDR1 and CDR2 are SGHVS and FNYEAQ. CDR3 sequence reads: CASSFAGGSDTQYF.

Considering frequency, this clonotype is medium-sized. V and J are TRBV20-1 and TRBJ2-1; with no DNA, the TCRdb D assignment of TRBD2 cannot be verified. CDR3 length: 13 amino acids. Germline V gives CDR1 DFQATT, CDR2 SNEGSKA (reference sequence). CDR3: CSAQGPRSNEQFF.

In terms of frequency, this clonotype is medium-sized. The rearrangement links TRBV27 to TRBJ1-6. Germline V gene sequence: CDR1 MNHEY, CDR2 SMNVEV (reference sequence). The length of the CDR3 is 16 residues. The CDR3 sequence is CASSLSPQGGNSPLHF.

By frequency, this clonotype registers medium-sized (0.01 to 0.1%). The chain joins TRBV5-4 to TRBJ2-2; TCRdb designates TRBD2, a call that cannot be tested without DNA. The CDR3 runs 18 residues. Germline CDR1 is SGHNT and CDR2 is YYREEE (reference sequence). The CDR3 sequence: CASSLESGGALNSGELFF.

By frequency, this clonotype registers medium-sized (0.01 to 0.1%). This CDR3 is CASSQDEGTSSYNEQFF. V and J are TRBV4-2 and TRBJ2-1. The CDR3 spans 17 residues. Germline V gene sequence: CDR1 LGHNA, CDR2 YNFKEQ.

This clonotype is identified as medium-sized (0.01 to 0.1%) from frequency. J is TRBJ1-2 and V is TRBV30; TCRdb calls TRBD1, which cannot be checked without DNA. Germline CDR1 and CDR2: GTSNPN and SVGIG (reference sequence). The CDR3 is 15 amino acids. The CDR3 spells CAWSKRDRPNYGYTF.

This clonotype is deemed medium-sized by its frequency. This CDR3 is CASSLFGQVDQPQHF. The chain uses TRBV12-3 or TRBV12-4 and TRBJ1-5. The CDR3 contains 15 residues.

According to its frequency, this clonotype is medium-sized. This sequence joins TRBV12-3 or TRBV12-4 and TRBJ2-7; the D call from TCRdb, TRBD2, cannot be confirmed without DNA. The CDR3 is made up of 13 amino acids. CDR3 loop: CASSFSSPYEQYF.

This clonotype is medium-sized by frequency. V gene TRBV6-1 combines with J gene TRBJ2-7; the TCRdb D gene call, TRBD1, has no DNA to confirm it. The CDR3 has 17 residues. Germline loops: CDR1 MNHNS, CDR2 SASEGT. The CDR3: CASSQSPGQGAAYEQYF.

This clonotype is labeled medium-sized based on frequency. The chain's CDR3 is CSARGTGAGNSPLHF. The chain combines TRBV20-1 with TRBJ1-6. CDR1 DFQATT and CDR2 SNEGSKA come from the germline V gene (reference sequence). CDR3 length: 15 residues.

This clonotype shows up as medium-sized (0.01 to 0.1%) by frequency. The V and J genes are TRBV20-1 and TRBJ2-7. This CDR3 comprises 12 residues. Germline V CDR1 and CDR2: DFQATT, SNEGSKA (reference sequence). The chain's CDR3 is CSASLVPYEQYF.

Considering frequency, this clonotype is medium-sized. The J gene is TRBJ1-3, the V gene TRBV19; the D call from TCRdb, TRBD1, cannot be confirmed without DNA. CDR1 and CDR2 (germline): LNHDA, SQIVND (reference sequence). The CDR3 covers 14 residues. The CDR3 region is CASTRPGSGNTIYF.